This record looks at one T cell receptor (beta chain) sequence and its context. Some clones are missing from TCRdb's copy, which holds only in-frame ones; the method was immunoSEQ multiplex PCR. The table lists 50,000 or so clones, 82% of them singletons. The sample comes from a study of blood T cell repertoires in COVID-19. At the level of the study: The analysed material was cDNA or gDNA that came from T cells, B-cell-depleted T cells, or PBMCs.

V gave up 0 bases and J gave up 7 bases; unmatched junction bases: 11. Germline lookup yields CDR1 LNHDA and CDR2 SQIVND (reference sequence). CDR3 size: 17 residues. The receptor comes from a man aged 35-49 years with acute or convalescent COVID-19. Material: peripheral blood. This rearrangement joins TRBV19 to TRBJ2-2, with TRBD1 matching 7 bases. CDR3: CASSIDINRGASGELFF. The CDR3 DNA is TGTGCCAGTAGTATAGATATAAACAGGGGAGCGAGCGGGGAGCTGTTTTTT. Full variable domain (outside the CDR3, taken from reference TRBV19 and TRBJ2-2): DGGITQSPKYLFRKEGQNVTLSCEQNLNHDAMYWYRQDPGQGLRLIYYSQIVNDFQKGDIAEGYSVSREKKESFPLTVTSAQKNPTAFYLCASSIDINRGASGELFFGEGSRLTVL.